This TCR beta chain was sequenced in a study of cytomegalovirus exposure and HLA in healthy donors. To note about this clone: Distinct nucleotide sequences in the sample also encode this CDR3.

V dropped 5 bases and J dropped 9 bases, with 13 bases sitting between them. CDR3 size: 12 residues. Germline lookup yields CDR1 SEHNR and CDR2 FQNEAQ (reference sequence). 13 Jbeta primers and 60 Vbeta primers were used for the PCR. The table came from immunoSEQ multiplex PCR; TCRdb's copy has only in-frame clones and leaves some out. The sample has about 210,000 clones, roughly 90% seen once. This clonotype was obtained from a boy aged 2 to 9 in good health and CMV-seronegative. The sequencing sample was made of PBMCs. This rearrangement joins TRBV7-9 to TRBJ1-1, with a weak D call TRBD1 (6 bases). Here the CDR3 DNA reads TGTGCCAGCAGCGTACAGGGAAATCAAGCTTTCTTT. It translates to CASSVQGNQAFF.